One sample yielded the 12 T cell receptor beta chains listed below, sequenced in a study of PD-1 blockade in classical Hodgkin lymphoma. Using immunoSEQ multiplex PCR, the repertoire was profiled, and TCRdb retains in-frame clones only, with some absent. The sample has tens of thousands of clones, about four fifths seen once; the top ten hold less than 20%. Sample time point: cycle 4 day 1 (C4D1), after five to seven weeks of nivolumab. No patient escaped relapse after autologous stem cell transplantation, and brentuximab vedotin exposure varied. Material: peripheral blood mononuclear cells (PBMCs), obtained before the fourth cycle of nivolumab. Source of these receptors: a human donor with classical Hodgkin lymphoma.

The chain recombines TRBV30 with TRBJ2-3, with D uncertain. This CDR3 has 13 residues. CDR1 is GTSNPN and CDR2 is SVGIG in the germline V gene (reference sequence). Trimming pared 8 bases from V and 0 bases from J, leaving 12 bases between. CDR3 sequence (DNA): TGTGCCGGCTCTAGGACCAGCACAGATACGCAGTATTTT. As protein: CAGSRTSTDTQYF.

The chain uses TRBV15 and TRBJ1-3; 7 nucleotides line up with TRBD1. V lost 6 bases to trimming and J lost 6 bases; unmatched junction nucleotides: 11. Germline-derived CDR1 and CDR2 are LNHNV and YYDKDF (reference sequence). This CDR3 is 15 amino acids long. CDR3 DNA: TGTGCCACCAGGAATTATCGGACAGGAGAAAACACCATATATTTT. It yields the protein CATRNYRTGENTIYF.

This clone came up once. The chain recombines TRBV4-1 with TRBJ2-7; D might be TRBD1 (7 bases). V lost 3 bases, J lost 0 bases, and 15 bases lay in between. CDR1 is MGHRA, CDR2 YSYEKL, per germline. The CDR3 has 16 residues. In DNA, the CDR3 is TGCGCCAGCAGCCAGGCCCCGGGGGACAGCTCCTACGAGCAGTACTTC. Its protein product is CASSQAPGDSSYEQYF.

This sequence joins TRBV28 and TRBJ2-2; possible D gene TRBD2, 6 bases. With 6 bases removed from V and 1 base from J, the gap between germline ends came to 9 bases. The V gene's germline CDR1 is MDHEN and CDR2 SYDVKM. The CDR3 runs to 14 residues. CDR3 amino acids: CASSISGNTGELFF. CDR3 nucleotide sequence: TGTGCCAGCAGCATTAGCGGGAACACCGGGGAGCTGTTTTTT. The entire variable domain, with the rest obtained from reference TRBV28 and TRBJ2-2, is as follows: DVKVTQSSRYLVKRTGEKVFLECVQDMDHENMFWYRQDPGLGLRLIYFSYDVKMKEKGDIPEGYSVSREKKERFSLILESASTNQTSMYLCASSISGNTGELFFGEGSRLTVL.

This sequence joins TRBV5-6 and TRBJ1-4; the D gene is possibly TRBD1 (5 bases). The germline CDR1 and CDR2 sequences are SGHDT and YYEEEE. Trimming left V 4 bases short and J 6 bases short, with 13 bases between. This CDR3 is 14 amino acids long. The CDR3 loop reads CASSVTRGYEKLFF. The CDR3 DNA is TGTGCCAGCAGCGTCACGAGGGGTTATGAAAAACTGTTTTTT.

This clone was recorded a few times. This rearrangement joins TRBV25-1 to TRBJ1-2, with 7 bases that match TRBD1. CDR1 MGHDK and CDR2 SYGVNS come from the germline V gene. The V segment lost 4 bases and the J segment 8 bases; nucleotides outside the gene matches: 4. The CDR3 extends over 12 amino acids. The CDR3 DNA follows: TGTGCCAGCAGTGTAGCGGGACAGGGCTACACCTTC. It is translated as CASSVAGQGYTF.

This clone was found a few times. The V call is TRBV19, the J call TRBJ1-5, with D uncertain. Germline lookup yields CDR1 LNHDA and CDR2 SQIVND (reference sequence). Deletions cut 3 bases from V and 4 bases from J, with 10 bases between. This CDR3 spans 14 amino acids. The DNA of the CDR3 is TGTGCCAGTAGTATTCGGAAGGGAAATCAGCCCCAGCATTTT. As protein: CASSIRKGNQPQHF.

The genes are TRBV18 and TRBJ1-2; TRBD1 matches at 7 bases. Germline V lookup: CDR1 KGHSH, CDR2 LQKENI. With 3 bases clipped from V and 2 bases from J, the junction kept 3 bases outside the gene matches. The CDR3 is 14 amino acids. The CDR3 DNA sequence: TGTGCCAGCTCACCCCAGGGACAGAACTATGGCTACACCTTC. The encoded protein is CASSPQGQNYGYTF.

This chain connects TRBV7-9 to TRBJ2-3, with 9 bases fitting TRBD2. This CDR3 has 16 residues. Germline CDR1 SEHNR, CDR2 FQNEAQ (reference sequence). The J segment lost 2 bases and the V segment lost 4 bases, leaving 7 bases of the junction unmatched. CDR3 nucleotides: TGTGCCAGCAGCTCCGCGCGGGGGGGTACCACAGATACGCAGTATTTT. Amino acids: CASSSARGGTTDTQYF.

The V and J genes are TRBV7-9 and TRBJ2-4; D remains ambiguous. Trimming cost V 5 bases and J 8 bases, with 22 bases left between them. Germline V gene lookup returns CDR1 SEHNR and CDR2 FQNEAQ (reference sequence). This CDR3 comprises 16 residues. CDR3 region: CASSPTPYGVADIQYF. The DNA for the CDR3 is TGTGCCAGCAGCCCTACCCCTTATGGGGTAGCAGACATTCAGTACTTC. Combining the CDR3 with reference TRBV7-9 and TRBJ2-4 gives the whole variable domain DTGVSQNPRHKITKRGQNVTFRCDPISEHNRLYWYRQTLGQGPEFLTYFQNEAQLEKSRLLSDRFSAERPKGSFSTLEIQRTEQGDSAMYLCASSPTPYGVADIQYFGAGTRLSVL.

This chain joins TRBV28 and TRBJ1-1; the match to TRBD1 covers 8 bases. CDR1 and CDR2 from the germline V gene are MDHEN and SYDVKM. CDR3 length: 17 amino acids. V lost 5 bases and J lost 1; bases outside the gene matches: 12. The DNA of the CDR3 is TGTGCCAGCAGTCTCGCAACCCAGACAGGGGAGAACACTGAAGCTTTCTTT. Residues: CASSLATQTGENTEAFF.

The rearrangement uses TRBV18 and TRBJ2-5; a weak D match, TRBD2 (5 bases). The CDR3 runs to 17 residues. The germline CDR1 and CDR2 sequences are KGHSH and LQKENI. V gave up 0 bases and J gave up 2 bases, with 16 bases separating them. DNA of the CDR3: TGTGCCAGCTCACCACCGAGGGTATACTGGGGACAAGAGACCCAGTACTTC. It yields the protein CASSPPRVYWGQETQYF.